This TCR beta chain emerged from a study of radiotherapy plus CTLA-4 blockade in lung cancer. Study-wide background: An objective response was seen in 15% to 20% of patients, and disease control in just over 30%.

Trimming took 7 bases from V and 5 from J, leaving 17 bases between them. CDR1 is SGHTA and CDR2 is FQGNSA in the germline V gene. The CDR3 covers 15 residues. Findings of the study overall: Reportedly, early blood T cell clone dynamics best predicted response, with interferon-beta.

Focal radiation plus CTLA-4 blockade with ipilimumab was administered to patients who had chemo-refractory metastatic non-small-cell lung cancer. This clone was seen only once. Its antigen is still unknown. Some clones are missing from TCRdb's copy, which holds only in-frame ones; the method was immunoSEQ multiplex PCR. The table has 50,000 to 65,000 clones, roughly 77% seen once. Material: peripheral blood, obtained from a patient treated with radiotherapy plus ipilimumab. The chain joins TRBV7-2 to TRBJ2-2, with D perhaps matching TRBD2 (6 bases). This sequence originates from a human donor with non-small cell lung cancer who had a complete response to radiotherapy plus ipilimumab. The CDR3 DNA reads TGTGCCAGCACCCCTGCCGGGGGTGAAACCGGGGAGCTGTTTTTT. Protein sequence: CASTPAGGETGELFF.